This T cell receptor (beta chain) was identified in a study of blood T cell repertoires in COVID-19. Study at large: Collection of acute and convalescent COVID-19 samples took place in the United States, Italy and Spain.

In germline, CDR1 is MDHEN, CDR2 SYDVKM. This CDR3 region has 13 residues. Trimming stripped 8 bases from V and 3 bases from J, with 13 bases between. Those who participated ranged in age from roughly 18 to 89 years and resided in approximately 23 US areas. Allocation to cohorts depended on clinical history reported by the participants. Cohort 3 recovered donors had two negative PCRs, clearance, or symptom resolution. TCRdb's copy holds only in-frame clones and misses some; the assay was immunoSEQ multiplex PCR. The sample records roughly 370,000 clones, 80% to 90% being singletons. The sequence came from a woman in her forties or fifties who had recovered from COVID-19. The chain recombines TRBV28 with TRBJ1-1; D not resolved. Sequenced material: PBMCs or T cells enriched from blood (not recorded which). CDR3 loop: CASSPLRDTEAFF. In DNA form, the CDR3 reads TGTGCCAGCTCCCCCCTGCGGGACACTGAAGCTTTCTTT.